The 15 T cell receptor beta chains below come from one sample, sequenced in a study of OX40 agonist ivuxolimab in advanced cancers. Assay used: immunoSEQ multiplex PCR; TCRdb lists only in-frame clones, some missing. The repertoire holds 30,000 to 45,000 clones, with about 87% as singletons. This specimen consisted of CD4+ or CD8+ T cells sorted from blood, obtained in a trial of the OX40 agonist ivuxolimab. The receptor set was obtained from an adult with an advanced solid tumor such as melanoma, head and neck, liver or kidney cancer.

The chain carries TRBV9 and TRBJ2-1; tentative D call: TRBD1 (6 bases). The CDR3 has 12 residues. Trimming cost V 0 bases and J 9 bases, with 7 bases left between them. Germline V gives CDR1 SGDLS, CDR2 YYNGEE. The CDR3 bases are TGTGCCAGCAGCGTAGGAGGGGGTGAGCAGTTCTTC. This sequence encodes CASSVGGGEQFF. Based on the CDR3 plus reference TRBV9 and TRBJ2-1, the full variable domain is DSGVTQTPKHLITATGQRVTLRCSPRSGDLSVYWYQQSLDQGLQFLIQYYNGEERAKGNILERFSAQQFPDLHSELNLSSLELGDSALYFCASSVGGGEQFFGPGTRLTVL.

The chain combines TRBV29-1 with TRBJ1-3, with D tentatively TRBD1 (5 bases). Germline values: CDR1 SQVTM, CDR2 ANQGSEA. The CDR3 has 14 amino acids. V dropped 4 bases and J dropped 0 bases, with 10 bases sitting between them. The CDR3 nucleotides read TGCAGCGTTGGGGGCTCAACCTCTGGAAACACCATATATTTT. Its protein product is CSVGGSTSGNTIYF.

The rearrangement joins TRBV5-1 to TRBJ1-3, with 9 bases aligning to TRBD1. CDR3 length: 14 amino acids. After removal of 4 bases from V and 2 bases from J, the junction contained 1 base not matched to a gene. Germline values: CDR1 SGHRS, CDR2 YFSETQ. In nucleotides, the CDR3 is TGCGCCAGCAGCACAGGGGGCGCTGGAAACACCATATATTTT. Residues: CASSTGGAGNTIYF. The full variable domain, in which reference TRBV5-1 and TRBJ1-3 provide the parts outside the CDR3, is KAGVTQTPRYLIKTRGQQVTLSCSPISGHRSVSWYQQTPGQGLQFLFEYFSETQRNKGNFPGRFSGRQFSNSRSEMNVSTLELGDSALYLCASSTGGAGNTIYFGEGSWLTVV.

The rearrangement joins TRBV5-6 to TRBJ1-3, with unresolved D. The germline V gene encodes CDR1 SGHDT and CDR2 YYEEEE. V lost 1 base to trimming and J lost 2 bases, with 13 bases between them. The CDR3 is 16 residues long. CDR3 nucleotide sequence: TGTGCCAGCAGCTTGTCCTGGAGCCTAACTGGAAACACCATATATTTT. Translation gives CASSLSWSLTGNTIYF.

V usage is TRBV7-9 and J usage is TRBJ2-2; TRBD2 might be the D (5 bases). V was clipped by 5 bases and J by 13 bases, with 17 bases between them. CDR3 size: 13 residues. Germline-derived CDR1 and CDR2 are SEHNR and FQNEAQ (reference sequence). The CDR3 reads CASSLEGPRALFF. The CDR3 DNA is TGTGCCAGCAGCCTAGAGGGCCCCCGGGCGCTGTTTTTT. Full variable domain (missing parts from reference TRBV7-9 and TRBJ2-2): DTGVSQNPRHKITKRGQNVTFRCDPISEHNRLYWYRQTLGQGPEFLTYFQNEAQLEKSRLLSDRFSAERPKGSFSTLEIQRTEQGDSAMYLCASSLEGPRALFFGEGSRLTVL.

This chain links TRBV15 with TRBJ2-5; D unresolved. Judging by the DNA end, TRBJ2-7 fits better; the J call may be wrong. Germline V CDR1 and CDR2: LNHNV, YYDKDF (reference sequence). There are 13 residues in the CDR3. The CDR3 loop reads CATSTTRAREQYF. The CDR3 coding sequence is TGTGCCACCAGCACAACAAGGGCACGCGAGCAGTACTTC.

The chain combines TRBV19 with TRBJ1-1; D gene ambiguous. The germline V gene has CDR1 LNHDA and CDR2 SQIVND (reference sequence). This CDR3 spans 13 amino acids. With 6 bases removed from V and 1 base from J, the gap between germline ends came to 9 bases. Here the CDR3 DNA reads TGTGCCAGTAGATCGACACCGAACACTGAAGCTTTCTTT. It yields the protein CASRSTPNTEAFF.

The gene calls are TRBV9 and TRBJ1-6; 8 nucleotides match TRBD1. The CDR3 is 15 amino acids. J gave up 5 bases and V 4 bases, and 5 bases lay outside the gene matches. CDR1 and CDR2 (germline): SGDLS, YYNGEE. CDR3 loop: CASSPRGQDNSPLHF. Written as DNA, the CDR3 is TGTGCCAGCAGCCCCCGGGGACAGGATAATTCACCCCTCCACTTT.

The chain joins TRBV28 to TRBJ2-7, with TRBD1 identical over 10 bases. Unmatched junction bases numbered 4, after V lost 6 bases and J lost 2 bases. The CDR3 loop spans 14 amino acids. Germline CDR1 reads MDHEN; CDR2 reads SYDVKM. CDR3 in DNA: TGTGCCAGCAGGGGGACAGGGGAAACCTACGAGCAGTACTTC. Protein product: CASRGTGETYEQYF. Full variable domain (outside the CDR3, taken from reference TRBV28 and TRBJ2-7): DVKVTQSSRYLVKRTGEKVFLECVQDMDHENMFWYRQDPGLGLRLIYFSYDVKMKEKGDIPEGYSVSREKKERFSLILESASTNQTSMYLCASRGTGETYEQYFGPGTRLTVT.

This chain joins TRBV19 and TRBJ1-1; no reliable D call. The V and J ends lost 3 bases and 1 base respectively, with 9 bases between them. Germline V gene lookup returns CDR1 LNHDA and CDR2 SQIVND (reference sequence). This CDR3 has 14 amino acids. CDR3 region: CASSIERTNTEAFF. For the CDR3, the DNA is TGTGCCAGTAGTATTGAACGAACGAACACTGAAGCTTTCTTT.

The V call is TRBV7-3, the J call TRBJ2-2; the match to TRBD2 covers 13 bases. V was pared by 3 bases and J by 0 bases, with 4 bases of the junction left unmatched. The CDR3 contains 18 residues. CDR1 and CDR2 (germline): SGHTA, FQGTGA. The CDR3 DNA is TGTGCCAGCAGCTTGGGGACTAGCGGGGACCCGAACACCGGGGAGCTGTTTTTT. Encoded protein: CASSLGTSGDPNTGELFF.

This clone was detected once. V usage is TRBV7-2 and J usage is TRBJ2-3; TRBD2 matches at 9 bases. Trimming took 5 bases from V and 0 from J; bases not matched to a gene: 3. The CDR3 has 15 residues. Per the germline V gene, CDR1 is SGHTA and CDR2 is FQGNSA. The CDR3 coding sequence is TGTGCCAGCAGCCGGGGACTAGCAAGCACAGATACGCAGTATTTT. Protein product: CASSRGLASTDTQYF.

The CDR3 sequence: CASPSEEQFF. The CDR3 DNA reads as TGTGCCAGCCCCAGTGAAGAGCAGTTCTTC. The chain couples TRBV7-9 to TRBJ2-1; D is uncertain. The length of the CDR3 is 10 residues. Germline V gene data show CDR1 as SEHNR and CDR2 as FQNEAQ (reference sequence). The V gene lost 8 bases and the J gene lost 10 bases, with 9 bases spanning the gap.

The chain has TRBV18 and TRBJ2-1, with a tentative D call TRBD2 (6 bases). The CDR3 has 15 amino acids. CDR1 is KGHSH, CDR2 LQKENI, per germline. V dropped 3 bases and J dropped 6 bases, with 15 bases sitting between them. The CDR3 region is CASSPTSPPANEQFF. CDR3 nucleotides: TGTGCCAGCTCACCTACTAGCCCCCCGGCCAATGAGCAGTTCTTC.

V usage is TRBV7-3 and J usage is TRBJ2-2, with D perhaps matching TRBD2 (6 bases). Trimming removed 5 bases at V and 2 bases at J, with 15 bases between. The CDR3 is made up of 16 amino acids. Per germline, CDR1 SGHTA and CDR2 FQGTGA. CDR3 protein: CASSRMRGVNTGELFF. The CDR3 nucleotides read TGTGCCAGCAGCAGAATGCGGGGAGTCAACACCGGGGAGCTGTTTTTT.